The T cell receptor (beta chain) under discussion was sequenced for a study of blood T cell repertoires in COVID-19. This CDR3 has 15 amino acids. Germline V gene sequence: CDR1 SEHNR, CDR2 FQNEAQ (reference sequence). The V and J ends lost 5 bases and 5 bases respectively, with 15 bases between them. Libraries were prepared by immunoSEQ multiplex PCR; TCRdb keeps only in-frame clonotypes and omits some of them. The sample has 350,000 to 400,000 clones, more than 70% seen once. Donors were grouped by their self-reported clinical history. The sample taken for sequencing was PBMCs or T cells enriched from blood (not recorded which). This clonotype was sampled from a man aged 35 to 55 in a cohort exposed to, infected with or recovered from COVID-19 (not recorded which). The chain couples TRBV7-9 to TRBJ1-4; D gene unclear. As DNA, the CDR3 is TGTGCCAGCAGCCCCCAGGTTGTAGTAAATGAAAAACTGTTTTTT. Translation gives CASSPQVVVNEKLFF. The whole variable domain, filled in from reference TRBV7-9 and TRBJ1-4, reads DTGVSQNPRHKITKRGQNVTFRCDPISEHNRLYWYRQTLGQGPEFLTYFQNEAQLEKSRLLSDRFSAERPKGSFSTLEIQRTEQGDSAMYLCASSPQVVVNEKLFFGSGTQLSVL.